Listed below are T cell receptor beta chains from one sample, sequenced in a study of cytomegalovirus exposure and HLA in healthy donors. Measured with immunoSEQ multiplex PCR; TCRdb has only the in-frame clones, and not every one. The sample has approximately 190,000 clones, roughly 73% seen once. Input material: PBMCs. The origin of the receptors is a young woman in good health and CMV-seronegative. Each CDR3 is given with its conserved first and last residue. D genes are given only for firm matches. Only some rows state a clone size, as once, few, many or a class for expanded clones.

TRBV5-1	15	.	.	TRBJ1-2	CASSLTPGANYGYTF	TGCGCCAGCAGCTTAACTCCCGGAGCTAACTATGGCTACACCTTC
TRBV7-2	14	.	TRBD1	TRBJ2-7	CASSSGQGVLEQYF	TGTGCCAGCAGCTCCGGGCAGGGGGTCCTCGAGCAGTACTTC
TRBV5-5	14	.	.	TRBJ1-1	CASSLQVRNTEAFF	TGTGCCAGCAGCCTACAGGTTCGGAACACTGAAGCTTTCTTT
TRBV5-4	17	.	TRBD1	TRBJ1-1	CASSPGTGGGWNTEAFF	TGTGCCAGCAGCCCCGGGACAGGGGGCGGGTGGAACACTGAAGCTTTCTTT
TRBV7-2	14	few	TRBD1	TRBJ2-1	CASSGQSNYNEQFF	TGTGCCAGCTCGGGACAGTCTAATTACAATGAGCAGTTCTTC
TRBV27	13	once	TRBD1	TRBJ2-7	CASSVRGLNEQYF	TGTGCCAGCAGTGTAAGGGGGCTCAACGAGCAGTACTTC
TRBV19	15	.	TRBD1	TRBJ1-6	CASTKTGRSSSPLHF	TGTGCCAGTACCAAGACAGGGAGGTCCAGCTCACCCCTCCACTTT
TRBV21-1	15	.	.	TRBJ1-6	CASSAYRGYNSPLHF	TGTGCCAGCAGCGCTTACAGGGGATATAATTCACCCCTCCACTTT
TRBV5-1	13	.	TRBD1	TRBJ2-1	CASSQTGRNEQFF	TGCGCCAGCAGTCAGACAGGGCGAAATGAGCAGTTCTTC
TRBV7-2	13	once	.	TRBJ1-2	CASSHGQTYGYTF	TGTGCCAGCAGCCACGGACAGACTTATGGCTACACCTTC
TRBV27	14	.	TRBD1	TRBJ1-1	CASSGQGRNTEAFF	TGTGCCAGCAGTGGACAGGGGCGGAACACTGAAGCTTTCTTT
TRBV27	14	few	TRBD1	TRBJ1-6	CASSSGTGQSPLHF	TGTGCCAGCAGTTCCGGGACAGGGCAATCACCCCTCCACTTT
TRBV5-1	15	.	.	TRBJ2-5	CASSLVAAGRETQYF	TGCGCCAGCAGCTTGGTGGCGGCAGGGCGAGAGACCCAGTACTTC
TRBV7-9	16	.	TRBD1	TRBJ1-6	CASSLGQGFGNSPLHF	TGTGCCAGCAGCTTGGGACAGGGTTTTGGCAATTCACCCCTCCACTTT
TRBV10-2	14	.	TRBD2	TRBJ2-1	CASPWAGAYNEQFF	TGCGCCAGCCCTTGGGCGGGGGCCTACAATGAGCAGTTCTTC
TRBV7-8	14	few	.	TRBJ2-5	CASSLGAGRETQYF	TGTGCCAGCAGCTTAGGGGCAGGGAGGGAGACCCAGTACTTC
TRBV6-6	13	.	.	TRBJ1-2	CASSNRVISGYTF	TGTGCCAGCAGTAACAGGGTAATAAGTGGCTACACCTTC
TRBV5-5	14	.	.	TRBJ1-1	CASSLGAGSTEAFF	TGTGCCAGCAGCTTGGGTGCAGGATCCACTGAAGCTTTCTTT
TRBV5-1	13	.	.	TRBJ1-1	CASSFGGNTEAFF	TGCGCCAGCAGCTTTGGCGGGAACACTGAAGCTTTCTTT
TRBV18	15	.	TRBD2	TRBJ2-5	CASSPIAGRGETQYF	TGTGCCAGCTCACCCATAGCGGGACGTGGGGAGACCCAGTACTTC
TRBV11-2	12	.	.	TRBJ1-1	CASSPPRREAFF	TGTGCCAGCAGCCCCCCCCGGAGGGAAGCTTTCTTT
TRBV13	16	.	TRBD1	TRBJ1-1	CASSSNQRQGYTEAFF	TGTGCCAGCAGCTCCAACCAAAGACAGGGGTACACTGAAGCTTTCTTT
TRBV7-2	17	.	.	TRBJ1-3	CASSPWFGGRSGNTIYF	TGTGCCAGCAGCCCGTGGTTTGGGGGCAGGTCTGGAAACACCATATATTTT
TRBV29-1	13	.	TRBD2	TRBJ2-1	CSGMLISGKQTFF	TGCAGCGGAATGCTTATCAGCGGGAAGCAAACGTTCTTC
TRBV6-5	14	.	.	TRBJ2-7	CARGGDRRSYEQYF	TGTGCCCGGGGAGGGGACAGGCGATCCTACGAGCAGTACTTC
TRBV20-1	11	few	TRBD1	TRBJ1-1	CSATPGQAAFF	TGCAGTGCTACCCCCGGACAGGCGGCTTTCTTT
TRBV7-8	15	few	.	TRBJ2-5	CASSLRRGIYETQYF	TGTGCCAGCAGCTTGCGACGGGGAATCTATGAGACCCAGTACTTC
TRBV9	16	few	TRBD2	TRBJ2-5	CASSVGVAGHQETQYF	TGTGCCAGCAGCGTAGGGGTAGCGGGCCACCAAGAGACCCAGTACTTC
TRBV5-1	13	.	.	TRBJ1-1	CASSLSGGTEAFF	TGCGCCAGCAGCTTGTCAGGAGGAACTGAAGCTTTCTTT
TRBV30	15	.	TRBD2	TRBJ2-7	CAWSAKTSGAYEQYF	TGTGCCTGGAGTGCCAAAACTAGCGGGGCCTACGAGCAGTACTTC
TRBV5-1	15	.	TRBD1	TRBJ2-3	CASSLARGRADTQYF	TGCGCCAGCAGCTTGGCGAGGGGGCGGGCAGATACGCAGTATTTT